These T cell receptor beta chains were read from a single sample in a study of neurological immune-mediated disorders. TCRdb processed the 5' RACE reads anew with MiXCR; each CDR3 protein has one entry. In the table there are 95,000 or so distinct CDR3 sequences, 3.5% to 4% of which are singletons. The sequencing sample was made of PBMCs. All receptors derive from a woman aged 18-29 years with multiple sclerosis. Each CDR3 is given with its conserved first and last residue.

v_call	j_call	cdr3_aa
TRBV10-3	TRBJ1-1	CAISDPYRARYTEAFF
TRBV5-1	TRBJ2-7	CASSLESGSYEQYF
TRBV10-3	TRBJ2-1	CAISDLDSPSSYNEQFF
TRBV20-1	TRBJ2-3	CSARRLEGAGDTQYF
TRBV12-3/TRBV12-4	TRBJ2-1	CASSSRLPYNEQFF
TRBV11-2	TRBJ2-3	CASSLVGTQYF
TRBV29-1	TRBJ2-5	CSVESTQETQYF
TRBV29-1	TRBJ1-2	CSGEIGGGGYTF
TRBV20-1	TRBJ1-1	CSAWGARAEAFF
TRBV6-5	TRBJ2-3	CASSYSGRGVSDTQYF
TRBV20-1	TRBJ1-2	CSGSGGAEGYGYTF
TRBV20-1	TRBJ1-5	CSAGDGRGPQHF
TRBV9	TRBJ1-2	CASSAQTGNYGYTF
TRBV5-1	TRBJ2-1	CASSLVFVGSYNEQFF
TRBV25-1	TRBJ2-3	CASNLAGSTDTQYF
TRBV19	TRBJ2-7	CASGHTGAHEQYF
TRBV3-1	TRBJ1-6	CASSSQGAGSPLHF
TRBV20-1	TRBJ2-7	CSALRSSRPYEQYF
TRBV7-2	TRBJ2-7	CASSLVGGQGAYEQYF
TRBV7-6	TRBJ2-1	CASSSTRSSYNEQFF
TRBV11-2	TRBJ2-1	CASSLASGGNNEQFF
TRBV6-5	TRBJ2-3	CASSYAASGGTDTQYF
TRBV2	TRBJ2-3	CASGKAGGPDTQYF
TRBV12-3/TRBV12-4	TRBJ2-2	CASSLGTGQRELFF
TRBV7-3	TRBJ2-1	CASSLGTSGSGRLFF
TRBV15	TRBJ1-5	CATSRDRGAGQPQHF
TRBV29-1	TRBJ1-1	CSVDLSGTEAFF
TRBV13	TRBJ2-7	CASSFTPLEQYF
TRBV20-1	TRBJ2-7	CSASRTGTYEQYF
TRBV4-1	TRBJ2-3	CASSQVDMGFPDTQYF
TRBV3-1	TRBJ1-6	CASSLTDREAPLHF
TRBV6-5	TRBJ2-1	CASRPDLIHEQFF
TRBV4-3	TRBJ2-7	CASSQDRSGYEQYF
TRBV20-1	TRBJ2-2	CSARDGLTNTGELFF
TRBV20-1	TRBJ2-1	CSAIHVTHNEQFF
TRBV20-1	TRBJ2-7	CSARARTALSYEQYF
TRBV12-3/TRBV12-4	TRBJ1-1	CASSTGPPAFF
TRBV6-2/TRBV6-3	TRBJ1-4	CASSLTGYRLFF
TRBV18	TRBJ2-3	CASSRGLLAGEITDTQYF
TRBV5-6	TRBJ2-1	CASSLELTEQFF
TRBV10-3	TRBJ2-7	CATLESYEQYF
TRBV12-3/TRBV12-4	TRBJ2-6	CASSISGANVLTF
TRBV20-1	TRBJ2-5	CSGRTAWETQYF
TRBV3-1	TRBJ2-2	CASRRLAGGFGELFF
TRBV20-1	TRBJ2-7	CSASRVPGIYEQYF
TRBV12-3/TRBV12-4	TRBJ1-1	CASSSQGLAEAFF
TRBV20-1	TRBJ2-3	CILSGSHTDTQYF
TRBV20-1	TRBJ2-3	CSARAPQGWTDTQYF
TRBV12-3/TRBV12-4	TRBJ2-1	CASSLAISGSSDEQFF
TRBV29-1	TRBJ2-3	CSVDPMSADTQYF
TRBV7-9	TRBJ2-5	CASPPSFTGVRETQYF
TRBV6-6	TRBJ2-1	CASSDDTYNEQFF
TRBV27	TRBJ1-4	CASSFRSAVATNEKLFF
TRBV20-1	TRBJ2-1	CSARYFEQFF
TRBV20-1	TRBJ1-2	CSALRTGGSGYTF